Detailed here is one TCR beta chain. These data originate in a study of blood T cell repertoires in COVID-19. Study context: From T cells, B-cell-depleted T cells, or PBMCs came the material, which was cDNA or gDNA.

Clones were read by immunoSEQ multiplex PCR, and TCRdb kept only the in-frame ones, dropping some. Among about 150,000 clones listed, 89% were seen once. The CDR3 contains 15 residues. V was pared by 2 bases and J by 6 bases, with 16 bases between. Germline assignment: CDR1 SGHTA and CDR2 FQGNSA. This receptor was obtained from a man aged 55 to 69 with acute or convalescent COVID-19. Material for sequencing was peripheral blood. V usage is TRBV7-2 and J usage is TRBJ1-1; weak D call: TRBD1 (6 bases). The CDR3 DNA sequence: TGTGCCAGCAGCTTATTACAGGGTGCGCTGCCTGAAGCTTTCTTT. This translates into CASSLLQGALPEAFF.